These T cell receptor beta chains were read from a single sample in a study of blood T cell repertoires in COVID-19. Assay: immunoSEQ multiplex PCR; the TCRdb copy retains only in-frame clones and omits some. This table has 150,000 to 200,000 clones, approximately 85% appearing once. The specimen sequenced was peripheral blood. The receptors here all came from a man in his 60s with acute or convalescent COVID-19. CDR3s leave out the opening cysteine and the closing phenylalanine or tryptophan. The order of the fields is V gene, CDR3 protein.

V gene: TRBV2; CDR3 protein: ASIKPGGRPPETQY
V gene: TRBV11-2; CDR3 protein: ASSLVLGLAGREDTQY
V gene: TRBV11-2; CDR3 protein: ASSPQIGTSRSGNTIY
V gene: TRBV12-3/TRBV12-4; CDR3 protein: ASSFAGSAF
V gene: TRBV28; CDR3 protein: ASSLIRGNTEAF
V gene: TRBV19; CDR3 protein: ASSRGVDYEQY
V gene: TRBV2; CDR3 protein: ASRRDTATNEKLF
V gene: TRBV15; CDR3 protein: ATSRKRAGGDEQF
V gene: TRBV4-2; CDR3 protein: ASSQDLTGRSGELF
V gene: TRBV5-1; CDR3 protein: ASSWGTDHNQPQH
V gene: TRBV28; CDR3 protein: ASSLWAGGAGTEAF
V gene: TRBV27; CDR3 protein: ASSSGLAGGPKGGELF
V gene: TRBV5-6; CDR3 protein: ASSQTGGPNTEAF
V gene: TRBV3-1/TRBV3-2; CDR3 protein: ASSREDYGYT
V gene: TRBV5-5; CDR3 protein: ASSLGWAEETQY
V gene: TRBV28; CDR3 protein: ASSSSEHRSGYT
V gene: TRBV5-1; CDR3 protein: ATRGGGGSYNEQF
V gene: TRBV12-3/TRBV12-4; CDR3 protein: ASSYFGYEQY
V gene: TRBV7-9; CDR3 protein: ASGAWTGELF
V gene: TRBV5-1; CDR3 protein: ASSSGLQGETQY
V gene: TRBV24-1; CDR3 protein: ATSLGTGPNNEQF
V gene: TRBV5-1; CDR3 protein: ASSRGPGYNEQF
V gene: TRBV12-3/TRBV12-4; CDR3 protein: ASSQGAVEAF
V gene: TRBV7-2; CDR3 protein: ASSLIAGENEQF
V gene: TRBV10-3; CDR3 protein: AIKTTRASGANVLT
V gene: TRBV19; CDR3 protein: ASSIKTGSNQPQH
V gene: TRBV12-3/TRBV12-4; CDR3 protein: ASSYRVTPLH
V gene: TRBV2; CDR3 protein: ASSPGQGEYEQY
V gene: TRBV30; CDR3 protein: AWSVRGSGGPKQY
V gene: TRBV11-2; CDR3 protein: ASSLLSSNQPQH
V gene: TRBV19; CDR3 protein: ASSIVGGAPGEQY
V gene: TRBV4-2; CDR3 protein: ASSPLGAGTGDEKLF
V gene: TRBV11-2; CDR3 protein: ASSLNGQGGQNEQF
V gene: TRBV19; CDR3 protein: ASSIVAAFSYEQY
V gene: TRBV28; CDR3 protein: ASTSGGNEKLF
V gene: TRBV7-2; CDR3 protein: ASSLGLSGGEQY
V gene: TRBV24-1; CDR3 protein: ATSAGTGGQETQY
V gene: TRBV27; CDR3 protein: ASSLYSGGSADTQY
V gene: TRBV4-1; CDR3 protein: ASSQDWGVRTGELF
V gene: TRBV5-1; CDR3 protein: ASSASQGRYGYT
V gene: TRBV2; CDR3 protein: ASSYSGNTIY
V gene: TRBV19; CDR3 protein: ASSLAGAWVGEQF
V gene: TRBV6-2/TRBV6-3; CDR3 protein: ASSSGTVGQPQH
V gene: TRBV5-1; CDR3 protein: ASSSGGTGAGEGELF
V gene: TRBV28; CDR3 protein: ASSLSSSRSDTQY